This T cell receptor beta chain emerged from a study of graft-versus-host responses after intestinal transplantation. Overall study context: The study gave all recipients anti-thymocyte globulin induction, then tacrolimus and steroids for roughly 3 years.

The assay was immunoSEQ multiplex PCR, and TCRdb's table has in-frame clones only and misses some. The sample carries approximately 54,000 clones, around 90% recorded once. The study, taken as a whole, reports: Allografts carried high graft-versus-host to host-versus-graft clonal ratios in patients having graft-donor T cell macrochimerism.

The CDR3 is 14 amino acids. Germline loops: CDR1 MNHEY, CDR2 SVGAGI. The V and J ends lost 6 bases and 4 bases respectively, with 15 bases between them. Turning to this clone: Its antigen is unidentified.

This sample comprised PBMCs, obtained 650 to 670 days after intestinal transplant. The gene calls are TRBV6-5 and TRBJ1-2; D gene unclear. The TCR was taken from a human patient who received an intestinal transplant, so some T cells may come from the graft donor. CDR3 in DNA: TGTGCCAGCAGATCCCTTGACCCAGGCTATGGCTACACCTTC. This codes for CASRSLDPGYGYTF.